This T cell receptor beta chain was sequenced during a study of T cells in Graves' hyperthyroidism and ophthalmopathy. RNA transcripts gave rise to amplified TCR beta CDR3 regions. HTBI primers were used for first-round RT-PCR of the TCR CDR3. TCRdb used MiXCR to reprocess the multiplex PCR reads, holding one entry per CDR3 protein. In the table there are hundreds of thousands of distinct CDR3 sequences, 40% to 55% of which are singletons. Patients were excluded because of uncontrolled infection, other autoimmune disease, pregnancy or lactation. The germline gives CDR1 LNHDA, CDR2 SQIVND (reference sequence). CDR3 length: 14 residues. The V and J ends lost 8 bases and 6 bases, in that order; junction bases with no gene match: 9. Findings and caveats of the study: Researchers found most expanded thyroid clonotypes above 0.001 in blood as well.

With respect to this clonotype: The antigen remains unidentified.

This chain joins TRBV19 and TRBJ2-7, with 11 bases fitting TRBD2. The material sequenced was peripheral blood or thyroid tissue (not recorded which). The receptor comes from a woman aged 18-35 years with Graves' hyperthyroidism. The DNA for the CDR3 is TGTGCCAGTGACACCGGGACTAGCGGTGCCGAGCAGTACTTC. It encodes CASDTGTSGAEQYF.